Presented here are 2 T cell receptor beta chains from one specimen sequenced in a study of blood T cell repertoires in COVID-19. Profiling relied on immunoSEQ multiplex PCR, and the TCRdb table lists in-frame clones only, not all of them. This sample has fewer than 350,000 clones; roughly 90% occur once, and the top ten carry 10% to 15%. The source material was peripheral blood. These TCRs come from a woman in her 30s with COVID-19, enrolled during active disease.

This clone was counted a few times. The J gene is TRBJ2-3, the V gene TRBV11-2, with a tentative D call TRBD1 (6 bases). The CDR3 extends over 14 amino acids. V was cut by 5 bases and J by 6 bases, with 15 bases left in between. CDR1 is SGHAT, CDR2 FQNNGV, per germline. The CDR3: CASSPRPGADTQYF. DNA of the CDR3: TGTGCCAGCAGCCCGCGACCAGGGGCCGATACGCAGTATTTT.

This clone showed up just once. V usage is TRBV23-1 and J usage is TRBJ1-3; D uncertain. TRBV23-1 is an ORF, with its function uncertain. The V gene lost 0 bases and the J gene lost 0 bases, with 15 bases spanning the gap. CDR3 length equals 18 residues. The CDR3 region has the DNA TGCGCCAGCAGTCAATCGACGACGGGATCGACCTCTGGAAACACCATATATTTT. Its protein is CASSQSTTGSTSGNTIYF.